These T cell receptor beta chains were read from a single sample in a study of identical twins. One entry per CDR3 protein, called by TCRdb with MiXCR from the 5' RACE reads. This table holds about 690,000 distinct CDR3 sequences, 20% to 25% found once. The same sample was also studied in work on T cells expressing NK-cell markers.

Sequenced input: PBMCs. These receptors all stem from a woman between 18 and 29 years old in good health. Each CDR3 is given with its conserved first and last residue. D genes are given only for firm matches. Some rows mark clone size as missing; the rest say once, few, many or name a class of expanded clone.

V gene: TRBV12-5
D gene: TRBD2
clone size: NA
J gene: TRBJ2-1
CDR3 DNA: TGTGCTAGTGGTTTGGGGCTAGCGGAACACAATGAGCAGTTCTTC
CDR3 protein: CASGLGLAEHNEQFF

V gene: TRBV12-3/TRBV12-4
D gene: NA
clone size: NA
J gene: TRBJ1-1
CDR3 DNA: TGTGCCAGCAGGGATAGACAGGCCGAAGCTTTCTTT
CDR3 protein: CASRDRQAEAFF

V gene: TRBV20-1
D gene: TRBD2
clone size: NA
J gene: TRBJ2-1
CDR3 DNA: TGCAGTGCTAGCGGACTAGCGGGACCGACAAGACTCTTC
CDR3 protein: CSASGLAGPTRLF

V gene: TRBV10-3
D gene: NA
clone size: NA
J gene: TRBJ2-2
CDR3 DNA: TGTGCCATAACAGGGATTTCGAACACCGGGGAGCTGTTTTTT
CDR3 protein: CAITGISNTGELFF

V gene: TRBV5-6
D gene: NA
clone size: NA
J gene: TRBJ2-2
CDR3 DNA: TGTGCCAGCAGCTTGGGGCAGCTCGAGGCCGGGGAGCTGTTTTTT
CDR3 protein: CASSLGQLEAGELFF

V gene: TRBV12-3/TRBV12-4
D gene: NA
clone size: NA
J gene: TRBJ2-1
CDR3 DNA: TGTGCCAGCAGGTCCTGGGCGCGCTCCTACAATGAGCAGTTCTTC
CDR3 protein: CASRSWARSYNEQFF

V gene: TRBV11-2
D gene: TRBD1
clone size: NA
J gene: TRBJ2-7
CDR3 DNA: TGTGCCAGCAGCTTGACAGGGTCCGGCTACGAGCAGTACTTC
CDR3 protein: CASSLTGSGYEQYF

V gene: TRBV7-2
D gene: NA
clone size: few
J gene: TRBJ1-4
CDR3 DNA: TGTGCCAGCAGCTTATACGGCGGGGAGAATGAAAAACTGTTTTTT
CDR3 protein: CASSLYGGENEKLFF

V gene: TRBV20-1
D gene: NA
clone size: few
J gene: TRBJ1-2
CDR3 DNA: TGCAGTGCCGTGGGACATAACTATGGCTACACCTTC
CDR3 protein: CSAVGHNYGYTF

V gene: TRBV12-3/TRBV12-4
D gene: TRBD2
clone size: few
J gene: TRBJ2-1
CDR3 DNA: TGTGCCAGCAACGTGGGAGGGGATTATGAAGAGCAGTTCTTC
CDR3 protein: CASNVGGDYEEQFF

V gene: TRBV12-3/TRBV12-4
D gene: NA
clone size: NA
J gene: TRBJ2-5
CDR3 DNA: TGTGCCAGCAGTTTAGAAGATGGCGCTGGAGAGACCCAGTACTTC
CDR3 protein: CASSLEDGAGETQYF

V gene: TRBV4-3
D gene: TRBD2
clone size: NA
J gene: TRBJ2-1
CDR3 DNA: TGCGCCAGCAGCCAGCAACCGGGACTAGCGGCGAGGTGGGAGCAGTTCTTC
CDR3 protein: CASSQQPGLAARWEQFF

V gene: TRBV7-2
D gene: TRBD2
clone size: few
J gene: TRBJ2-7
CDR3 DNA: TGTGCCAGCAGCTTAGAACTAGCGGGGATGAAGCAGTACTTC
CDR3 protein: CASSLELAGMKQYF

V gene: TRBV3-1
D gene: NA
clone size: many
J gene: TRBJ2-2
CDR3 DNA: TGTGCCAGCAGCCACGGCAGGTCATTCGCCGGGGAGCTGTTTTTT
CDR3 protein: CASSHGRSFAGELFF

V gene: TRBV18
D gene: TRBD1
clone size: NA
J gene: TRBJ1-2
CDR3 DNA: TGTGCCAGCTCACCCGGGACAGGGCATATAACTAGCACGTACGACTATGGCTACACCTTC
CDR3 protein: CASSPGTGHITSTYDYGYTF

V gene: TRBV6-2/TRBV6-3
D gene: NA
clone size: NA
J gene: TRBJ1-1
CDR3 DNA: TGTGCCAGCAGTCCCGACCGGGGGTTTGAAGCTTTCTTT
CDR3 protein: CASSPDRGFEAFF

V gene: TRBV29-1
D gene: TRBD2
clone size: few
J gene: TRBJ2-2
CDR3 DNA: TGCAGCGTTTTTCTAGCGGGAGGGACCGGGGAGCTGTTTTTT
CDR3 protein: CSVFLAGGTGELFF

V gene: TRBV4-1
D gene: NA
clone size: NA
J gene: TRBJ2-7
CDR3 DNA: TGCGCCAGCAGCCAAGCTGGAGAGGCCTACGAGCAGTACTTC
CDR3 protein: CASSQAGEAYEQYF

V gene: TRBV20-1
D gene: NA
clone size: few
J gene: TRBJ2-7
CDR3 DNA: TGCAGTGCTGCCACAGGGGACTCGGGCGAGCAGTACTTC
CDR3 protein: CSAATGDSGEQYF

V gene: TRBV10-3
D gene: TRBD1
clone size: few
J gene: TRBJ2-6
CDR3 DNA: TGTGCCATCAGTGGGGGGGACAGGGGAACTGGGGCCAACGTCCTGACTTTC
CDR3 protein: CAISGGDRGTGANVLTF

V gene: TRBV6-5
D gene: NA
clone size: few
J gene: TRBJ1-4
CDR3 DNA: TGTGCCAGCAGTTACGTGACCGGGACTGGTCTAAAAAAACTGTTTTTT
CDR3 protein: CASSYVTGTGLKKLFF

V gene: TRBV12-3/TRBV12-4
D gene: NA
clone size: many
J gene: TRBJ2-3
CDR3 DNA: TGTGCCAGCAGGTGGGGGACAGATACGCAGTATTTT
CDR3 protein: CASRWGTDTQYF

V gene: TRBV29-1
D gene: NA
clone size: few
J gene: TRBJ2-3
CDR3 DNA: TGCAGCGTTGAAGACGGCAGGGATTTACGAGATACGCAGTATTTT
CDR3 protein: CSVEDGRDLRDTQYF

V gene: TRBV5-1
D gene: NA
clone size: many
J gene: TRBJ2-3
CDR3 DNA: TGCGCCAGCAGCCCGGAAGCAGATACGCAGTATTTT
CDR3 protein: CASSPEADTQYF